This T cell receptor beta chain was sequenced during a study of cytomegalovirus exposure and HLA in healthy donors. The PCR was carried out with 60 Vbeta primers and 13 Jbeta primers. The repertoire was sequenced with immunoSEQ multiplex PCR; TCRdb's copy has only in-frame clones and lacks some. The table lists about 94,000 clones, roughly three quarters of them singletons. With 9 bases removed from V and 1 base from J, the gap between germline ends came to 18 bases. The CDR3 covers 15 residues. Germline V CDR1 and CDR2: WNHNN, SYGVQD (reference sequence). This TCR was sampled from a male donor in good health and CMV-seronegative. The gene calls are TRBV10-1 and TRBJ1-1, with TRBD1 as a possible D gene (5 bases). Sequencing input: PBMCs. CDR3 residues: CASKKPGLGNTEAFF. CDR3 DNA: TGCGCCAGTAAAAAACCGGGACTTGGGAACACTGAAGCTTTCTTT.